The entry below gives a single TCR beta chain sequence along with its context. Its antigen remains unidentified. No qualities accompany the bases; no much larger clone lies one base away. Using the deep immunoSEQ assay, multiplex PCR amplified TCR CDR3 regions from genomic DNA. For each cell subset, the extracted genomic DNA was distributed evenly across all wells of several immunoSEQ 96-well plates, and each plate served as one replicate. For sorted subsets, 200 to 250 ng of genomic DNA, equivalent to about 30,000 T cell genomes, went into each replicate PCR. The purified libraries were quantified using a Qubit 3.0 fluorometer, sized with a Bioanalyzer 2100, and then quantified again using the KAPA Library Quantification kit. Each immunoSEQ 96-well plate was sequenced on its own single-read 150-cycle Illumina NextSeq 550 flow cell. In the authors' own workflow: The immunoSEQ output contained only junctional sequences without quality scores, so filtering could not match that applied to full-length reads. Sequences were annotated with PyIR, a Python wrapper for IgBLAST v1.9, using IMGT germline references to assign V/J genes and CDR3. Reads were filtered out if the reads had weak V/J assignments (E-value above 1e-6), no CDR3, stop codons, out-of-frame junctions, or ambiguous translated residues. A V3J clonotype was defined by an identical inferred V gene, J gene, and CDR3 amino acid sequence. To compute the percentage overlap between repertoires, the number of shared unique clonotypes was divided by the size of the smaller repertoire. Three approaches were used to assess repertoire richness: RTK rarefaction, the Chao1 estimator, and Recon v2.1 estimates of unobserved clonotypes. Generation probabilities were computed with OLGA for all TCRbeta clonotypes obtained by the gDNA method from four donors. Imported from immuneACCESS, the table was reduced by TCRdb to in-frame sequences with V and J called. These copies leave out some clones; in studies compared against another copy, an unresolved V gene accounts for under half, and the cause of the remainder is not known. V, J and clone size were drawn from that table, and D and trimming were deduced from the DNA. This sample holds more than 2 million clones; 85% to 95% were observed only once. The top ten clones comprise approximately 1.7% of the sample.

The CDR3 covers 12 residues, taking in both the cysteine and the phenylalanine. Here the CDR3 DNA is all that survives: 36 bases in frame from base 1. Trimming takes 10 bases from V and 1 base from J, and the germline ends sit 8 bases apart. CDR1 and CDR2 (LNHDA, SQIVND) derive from the germline V gene (reference sequence). This specimen comes from a study of shared clonotypes between healthy human individuals (dated by TCRdb to 2020 to 2021). The study in broad terms: The cohort comprised a couple of women and a few men aged 18 to 49 years. To estimate repertoire size and how much clonotypes are shared between individuals, the study performed deep sequencing of blood TCR repertoires from about five healthy adults. Libraries were prepared and TCR repertoires were sequenced by different laboratories using diverse techniques, in order to increase sequencing depth and limit assay-specific biases. Each donor's leukapheresis produced roughly between roughly 0.85 and 10 billion PBMCs. For each donor, three plates each were used for CD4 naive and CD4 memory, two plates were used for CD8 naive, and one plate was used for CD8 memory. Findings and caveats that apply to the study as a whole: Rarefaction of sorted-subset datasets indicated incomplete sequencing despite the large sequencing depth. Sampling was restricted to blood, and TCR repertoires in tissues likely differ from the TCR repertoires found in blood. Pairwise subsampling led to the expectation that sequencing depth would affect the degree of clonotype sharing among donors. When a handful of donors were compared, the shared fraction of clonotypes was 5% to 6.5% for naive CD4, 3.5% to 4% for naive CD8, more than 2% for memory CD4, and under 0.5% for memory CD8. Naive subsets generally had larger estimated clonotype richness than memory subsets did. Because the study included a small number of donors, the genetic and exposure-history diversity represented was limited. Compared with non-shared clonotypes, the clonotypes found in all four sorted-subset donors had higher generation probabilities.

CD8 naive samples consisted of CD45RO-negative cells that were positively selected for CCR7, yielding a CD45RA+CCR7+ population without TemRA cells. The donors were healthy, HIV-negative adults with no recently reported acute infections or vaccinations. All donors were Caucasian adults living in Nashville, Tennessee, USA. Blood was obtained by leukapheresis, after which PBMCs were separated by Ficoll-Histopaque density gradient centrifugation and cryopreserved in liquid nitrogen vapor phase. Purity and quantity of every magnetically sorted T cell population were checked by analytical flow cytometry. Genomic DNA was isolated from each sorted fraction and quantified by UV absorbance on a Nanodrop 2000c.

This clonotype originated in a man younger than 35 in good health. Some clones in this sample may be carry-over from other donors' samples. Sequencing was performed on naive CD8+ T cells from PBMCs. The sample's cell subset or site label, in plain terms: CD45RA+CCR7+. The chain was built from TRBV19 and TRBJ2-4; no D segment can be confidently identified. For the CDR3, the sequence is CATDGAKNIQYF. The nucleotide sequence reads TGTGCCACCGACGGGGCCAAAAACATTCAGTACTTC.